The 23 T cell receptor beta chains reported below all come from one sample, sequenced in a study of blood T cell repertoires in COVID-19 (dated by TCRdb to the early 2020s). The library was produced with the immunoSEQ multiplex PCR assay. TCRdb re-hosts the immuneACCESS table, in-frame sequences only. Its copies lack some clones; in the studies checked, an unresolved V gene accounts for under half of them, and the cause for the rest is not known. Across this sample there are tens of thousands of clones, with around four fifths seen only once. The ten largest clones take up about 5.2% of the sample. The sample taken for sequencing was peripheral blood. The receptor source for this set is a human donor in a cohort sampled during active COVID-19.

V usage is TRBV15 and J usage is TRBJ2-3; 7 positions agree with TRBD2. There are 15 residues in the CDR3. The ends lost 1 base at V and 2 bases at J; junction bases unmatched: 3. Per the germline V gene, CDR1 is LNHNV and CDR2 is YYDKDF (reference sequence). The DNA for the CDR3 is TGTGCCACCAGCAGAGCGGGGGGAAACACAGATACGCAGTATTTT. Its protein product is CATSRAGGNTDTQYF.

This chain joins TRBV30 and TRBJ1-4, with D unresolved. V was clipped by 2 bases and J by 4 bases, with 8 bases between them. CDR1 and CDR2 from the germline V gene are GTSNPN and SVGIG (reference sequence). CDR3 length: 13 residues. CDR3 DNA sequence: TGTGCCTGGAGTCTAGGAAGTAATGAAAAACTGTTTTTT. Its protein is CAWSLGSNEKLFF. Based on the CDR3 plus reference TRBV30 and TRBJ1-4, the full variable domain is SQTIHQWPATLVQPVGSPLSLECTVEGTSNPNLYWYRQAAGRGLQLLFYSVGIGQISSEVPQNLSASRPQDRQFILSSKKLLLSDSGFYLCAWSLGSNEKLFFGSGTQLSVL.

This clone was counted a single time. The chain links TRBV5-1 to TRBJ1-2, with a weak D call TRBD1 (5 bases). V was shortened by 3 bases and J by 5 bases, with 14 bases between the two germline ends. CDR3 length: 14 amino acids. Per germline, CDR1 SGHRS and CDR2 YFSETQ. DNA for the CDR3: TGCGCCAGCAGCTCCGGCGGAGGGACGTATGGCTACACCTTC. It specifies CASSSGGGTYGYTF.

The rearrangement uses TRBV4-2 and TRBJ1-1; D is perhaps TRBD1 (6 bases). The CDR3 is made up of 17 amino acids. Per the germline V gene, CDR1 is LGHNA and CDR2 is YNFKEQ. V gave up 4 bases and J gave up 1 base, with 19 bases separating them. The CDR3 region is CASSRVIQGKENTEAFF. CDR3 nucleotides: TGTGCCAGCAGCCGAGTAATACAGGGAAAGGAGAACACTGAAGCTTTCTTT.

The rearrangement joins TRBV7-8 to TRBJ1-2, with TRBD1 as a possible D gene (6 bases). CDR1 and CDR2 (germline): SGHVS, FQNEAQ. The CDR3 has 13 residues. With 3 bases removed from V and 8 bases from J, the gap between germline ends came to 13 bases. This chain's CDR3 is CASSFLGAIGYTF. The CDR3, as DNA: TGTGCCAGCAGCTTCCTGGGGGCGATAGGCTACACCTTC.

The sample holds a few counts of this clone. Sequence at one end of the junction differs from germline and may be a read error. The chain carries TRBV24-1 and TRBJ2-5, with 8 bases aligning to TRBD1. Germline lookup yields CDR1 KGHDR and CDR2 SFDVKD. The CDR3 has 15 residues. The CDR3 region is CATSRGGPQGEVKNF. The CDR3 DNA follows: TGTGCCACCAGCAGGGGCGGGCCACAGGGGGAGGTAAAGAACTTC.

V and J are TRBV20-1 and TRBJ1-5; D remains ambiguous. The CDR3 is made up of 13 amino acids. Deletions cut 3 bases from V and 7 bases from J, with 13 bases between. Germline V gene data show CDR1 as DFQATT and CDR2 as SNEGSKA (reference sequence). CDR3 coding DNA: TGCAGTGCTAGTGGAGGGATGGGACAGCCCCAGCATTTT. Translating it yields CSASGGMGQPQHF.

The chain combines TRBV14 with TRBJ1-1, with TRBD1 identical over 7 bases. CDR3 size: 15 residues. The germline CDR1 and CDR2 sequences are SGHDN and FVKESK. J lost 1 base, V lost 4 bases, and 6 bases had no gene match. This chain's CDR3 is CASSPSRTGNTEAFF. The CDR3, as DNA: TGTGCCAGCAGCCCGTCCCGGACAGGGAACACTGAAGCTTTCTTT.

The CDR3 bases are TGTGCCATCTACTCCCCAGCGGGGGCCCCTAGCGAGCAGTACTTC. Translating gives CAIYSPAGAPSEQYF. This chain uses TRBV10-3 with TRBJ2-7; the match to TRBD2 covers 8 bases. Germline V CDR1 and CDR2: ENHRY, SYGVKD. V lost 8 bases and J lost 6; bases outside the gene matches: 15. The CDR3 is 15 amino acids.

This chain joins TRBV5-1 and TRBJ2-7; TRBD1 matches at 8 bases. Trimming removed 7 bases from V and 3 bases from J; junction bases left unmatched: 6. CDR1 is SGHRS, CDR2 YFSETQ, per germline. This CDR3 comprises 13 residues. CDR3 region: CASSPGGYYEQYF. The CDR3 DNA reads as TGCGCCAGCTCCCCAGGGGGCTACTACGAGCAGTACTTC.

Notes on this clone: The same CDR3 arises from other DNA sequences in this sample as well. The chain has TRBV30 and TRBJ1-5; D uncertain. The CDR3 has 13 residues. Per germline, CDR1 GTSNPN and CDR2 SVGIG (reference sequence). V lost 2 bases to trimming and J lost 0 bases, with 5 bases between them. The CDR3 region has the DNA TGTGCCTGGAGTACGAGTAGCAATCAGCCCCAGCATTTT. As protein: CAWSTSSNQPQHF.

Comment on this clone: Compared with germline, one end of the junction differs, possibly owing to a read error. This chain uses TRBV7-8 with TRBJ2-2; 8 positions match TRBD1. Germline CDR1 reads SGHVS; CDR2 reads FQNEAQ. The CDR3 is 12 residues long. CDR3 sequence: CVQGVGPGELFF. The CDR3 coding sequence is TGCGTACAGGGGGTCGGGCCCGGGGAGCTGTTTTTT.

This CDR3 reads CASRTPGDTQYF. The DNA for the CDR3 is TGTGCCAGCAGAACTCCAGGTGATACGCAGTATTTT. The rearrangement joins TRBV6-5 to TRBJ2-3, with no clear D. Germline lookup yields CDR1 MNHEY and CDR2 SVGAGI. Trimming shortened V by 6 bases and J by 6 bases, and 10 bases separated the two germline ends. The CDR3 covers 12 residues.

The chain combines TRBV6-5 with TRBJ1-5, with unresolved D. The germline V gene has CDR1 MNHEY and CDR2 SVGAGI. Trimming removed 7 bases from V and 4 bases from J, with 14 bases in between. The CDR3 covers 14 residues. The CDR3 here is CASTREAENQPQHF. CDR3 DNA: TGTGCCAGCACTCGAGAGGCAGAGAATCAGCCCCAGCATTTT.

This chain's CDR3 is CSVAAGGQSGYTF. CDR3 nucleotide sequence: TGCAGCGTTGCAGCGGGAGGGCAGTCTGGCTACACCTTC. The rearrangement joins TRBV29-1 to TRBJ1-2, with no clear D. The V end lost 4 bases, the J end lost 7 bases, and 16 bases lay between the germline ends. Germline-derived CDR1 and CDR2 are SQVTM and ANQGSEA. The CDR3 has 13 amino acids. Filled out from reference TRBV29-1 and TRBJ1-2, the complete variable domain reads SAVISQKPSRDICQRGTSLTIQCQVDSQVTMMFWYRQQPGQSLTLIATANQGSEATYESGFVIDKFPISRPNLTFSTLTVSNMSPEDSSIYLCSVAAGGQSGYTFGSGTRLTVV.

This chain links TRBV3-1 (or the pseudogene TRBV3-2) with TRBJ2-2; no clear D. This CDR3 contains 14 residues. The V gene's germline CDR1 is LGHDT and CDR2 YNNKEL (reference sequence). V was trimmed by 2 bases and J by 6 bases, leaving 10 bases between them. This chain's CDR3 is CASSQPTSPGELFF. Here the CDR3 DNA reads TGTGCCAGCAGCCAACCCACTTCTCCCGGGGAGCTGTTTTTT.

This chain links TRBV5-5 with TRBJ2-5; D might be TRBD1 (6 bases). There are 13 residues in the CDR3. V was shortened by 3 bases and J by 3 bases, with 9 bases between the two germline ends. Germline loops: CDR1 SGHKS, CDR2 YYEKEE (reference sequence). Here the CDR3 DNA reads TGTGCCAGCAGCTCGGGACACGAAGAGACCCAGTACTTC. Translation: CASSSGHEETQYF. Combining the CDR3 with reference TRBV5-5 and TRBJ2-5 gives the whole variable domain DAGVTQSPTHLIKTRGQQVTLRCSPISGHKSVSWYQQVLGQGPQFIFQYYEKEERGRGNFPDRFSARQFPNYSSELNVNALLLGDSALYLCASSSGHEETQYFGPGTRLLVL.

V usage is TRBV29-1 and J usage is TRBJ2-2; 10 positions agree with TRBD2. The trim removed 5 bases at V and 5 bases at J, leaving 8 bases unmatched. CDR1 is SQVTM, CDR2 ANQGSEA, per germline. The CDR3 totals 15 residues. In DNA form, the CDR3 reads TGCAGCGTTCGGGAACTAGCGGGGCGTACCGGGGAGCTGTTTTTT. It translates to CSVRELAGRTGELFF.

The chain links TRBV6-5 to TRBJ2-4; no firm D call. The CDR3 is 13 amino acids. The V and J ends lost 5 bases and 0 bases respectively, with 5 bases between them. The V gene's germline CDR1 is MNHEY and CDR2 SVGAGI. DNA for the CDR3: TGTGCCAGCAGTCTTCCAGCCAAAAACATTCAGTACTTC. Residues: CASSLPAKNIQYF.

This chain connects TRBV3-1 (or the pseudogene TRBV3-2) to TRBJ1-6; D might be TRBD1 (6 bases). CDR3 length equals 14 residues. In germline, CDR1 is LGHDT, CDR2 YNNKEL (reference sequence). Trimming cost V 2 bases and J 9 bases, with 11 bases left between them. The CDR3 sequence is CASSQPGDTSPLHF. The CDR3 coding sequence is TGTGCCAGCAGCCAACCAGGGGATACTTCACCCCTCCACTTT.

This clone was counted only a few times. The V gene is TRBV5-1, the J gene TRBJ1-2, with 8 positions matching TRBD1. CDR3 size: 14 residues. V shed 4 bases and J 2 bases; nucleotides not matched to a gene: 4. CDR1 is SGHRS and CDR2 is YFSETQ in the germline V gene. As DNA, the CDR3 is TGCGCCAGCAGCCTGACAGGGGAGAACTATGGCTACACCTTC. It specifies CASSLTGENYGYTF.

The rearrangement uses TRBV12-5 and TRBJ2-5; 7 nucleotides align to TRBD1. The CDR3 is 14 residues long. Germline V gene sequence: CDR1 LGHNT, CDR2 FRNRAP. J gave up 5 bases and V 3 bases, and 6 bases lay outside the gene matches. CDR3 protein: CASGFGTAMETQYF. Written as DNA, the CDR3 is TGTGCTAGTGGTTTTGGGACAGCGATGGAGACCCAGTACTTC.

The genes are TRBV12-3 or TRBV12-4 and TRBJ1-1; D is undetermined. The CDR3 consists of 13 residues. Between the trimmed V and J ends, which lost 3 bases and 0 bases, there was a span of 5 bases. CDR3 DNA sequence: TGTGCCAGCAGTTTGCGGATGAACACTGAAGCTTTCTTT. This gives the protein CASSLRMNTEAFF.